The rows below give T cell receptor beta chains drawn from one sample of a study of type 1 regulatory T cells. What these receptors recognize is not known. TCRdb reanalysed the reads using MiXCR and keeps one entry per CDR3 protein. The sample records under 85,000 distinct CDR3 sequences, around 49% being singletons. Sequenced input: cultured non-Tr1 T cells, either the whole culture or a sorted T cell fraction (not recorded which). The origin of the receptors is a human donor in good health. CDR3s include the opening cysteine and the closing phenylalanine or tryptophan. The order of the fields is CDR3 DNA, CDR3 protein, clone size, D gene, V gene, J gene. A D gene is named only where the DNA matches it firmly. For some rows the clone size is stated as once, few or many, or as a class when expanded; others skip it.

DNA: TGCAGCGTTGAAGGGGTCCAAGGAGCTAACTATGGCTACACCTTC; CDR3: CSVEGVQGANYGYTF; size: many; D: -; V: TRBV29-1; J: TRBJ1-2
DNA: TGTGCCATCAGTACCCGAGAAGGGCCCCAGCATTTT; CDR3: CAISTREGPQHF; size: -; D: -; V: TRBV10-3; J: TRBJ1-5
DNA: TGCAGTGCTAGAAGCGGGCCTACCCCAGATACGCAGTATTTT; CDR3: CSARSGPTPDTQYF; size: -; D: -; V: TRBV20-1; J: TRBJ2-3
DNA: TGTGCCAGCAGTGTGGAGGGTCGGAGCACTGAAGCTTTCTTT; CDR3: CASSVEGRSTEAFF; size: -; D: -; V: TRBV6-5; J: TRBJ1-1
DNA: TGCAGCGCCGGCGGGGTGGCCTACGAGCAGTACTTC; CDR3: CSAGGVAYEQYF; size: -; D: -; V: TRBV20-1; J: TRBJ2-7
DNA: TGTGCCAGCAGCTTGAGAGTGACTGGGGCCAACGTCCTGACTTTC; CDR3: CASSLRVTGANVLTF; size: -; D: -; V: TRBV5-6; J: TRBJ2-6
DNA: TGTGCCAGCAGCAGCGCCCGTGACACCCTGATAGCTAACTATGGCTACACCTTC; CDR3: CASSSARDTLIANYGYTF; size: once; D: -; V: TRBV9; J: TRBJ1-2
DNA: TGCAGTGCTAGAGAATCGGGGCATAGCAATCAGCCCCAGCATTTT; CDR3: CSARESGHSNQPQHF; size: -; D: -; V: TRBV20-1; J: TRBJ1-5
DNA: TGCAGTGCTCCCTTCGCCGGGACCCCGGGTGGCTACACCTTC; CDR3: CSAPFAGTPGGYTF; size: -; D: -; V: TRBV20-1; J: TRBJ1-2
DNA: TGTGCCAGCAGTTTTTTTCCGGGACAGGGGGCGCGGGAGCAGTACTTC; CDR3: CASSFFPGQGAREQYF; size: once; D: TRBD1; V: TRBV28; J: TRBJ2-7
DNA: TGCGCCAGCAGCTTTGGAGGGGGCAACTCCTACAATGAGCAGTTCTTC; CDR3: CASSFGGGNSYNEQFF; size: few; D: -; V: TRBV5-1; J: TRBJ2-1
DNA: TGTGCCAGCAGTCCCGGGACTAGCGGGGGGTCAATGGGCACCGGGGAGCTGTTTTTT; CDR3: CASSPGTSGGSMGTGELFF; size: -; D: TRBD2; V: TRBV12-3/TRBV12-4; J: TRBJ2-2
DNA: TGTGCCAGCAGTCACCTTAGAAGGACAGGGGGAAACTATGGCTACACCTTC; CDR3: CASSHLRRTGGNYGYTF; size: -; D: TRBD1; V: TRBV11-2; J: TRBJ1-2
DNA: TGTGCCAGCAGTCCAGTCCGGGGGCCTTCTGGGGCCAACGTCCTGACTTTC; CDR3: CASSPVRGPSGANVLTF; size: few; D: -; V: TRBV27; J: TRBJ2-6
DNA: TGTGCCAGCAGTCCCGCTTCTCCAGGGCCCCCGCGGCTAGCGGCTTACAATGAGCAGTTCTTC; CDR3: CASSPASPGPPRLAAYNEQFF; size: -; D: TRBD2; V: TRBV12-3/TRBV12-4; J: TRBJ2-1
DNA: TGTGCCAGCAGACCAAACGGACTAGCGGGGGGCACGGGGGAGACCCAGTACTTC; CDR3: CASRPNGLAGGTGETQYF; size: -; D: TRBD2; V: TRBV27; J: TRBJ2-5
DNA: TGTGCCAGCAGCTTCCTAGCGGGGGACACAGATACGCAGTATTTT; CDR3: CASSFLAGDTDTQYF; size: -; D: TRBD2; V: TRBV13; J: TRBJ2-3
DNA: TGTGCCAGTAGTCGGGGGGGCTTCTACAATGAGCAGTTCTTC; CDR3: CASSRGGFYNEQFF; size: -; D: TRBD2; V: TRBV19; J: TRBJ2-1
DNA: TGTGCCACCAGCAGAGACAACAGGGGTTTAGGAGAAAAACTGTTTTTT; CDR3: CATSRDNRGLGEKLFF; size: -; D: TRBD1; V: TRBV15; J: TRBJ1-4
DNA: TGCGCCAGCAGGGAGGCCGGGGGGATCACTAATGAAAAACTGTTTTTT; CDR3: CASREAGGITNEKLFF; size: -; D: -; V: TRBV5-1; J: TRBJ1-4
DNA: TGTGCCAGCACCACCCGGGCCGCTTACTATGGCTACACCTTC; CDR3: CASTTRAAYYGYTF; size: few; D: -; V: TRBV12-3/TRBV12-4; J: TRBJ1-2
DNA: TGCAGTGCTAGGCCCCCCGGGGGGGCCCAGGAGACCCAGTACTTC; CDR3: CSARPPGGAQETQYF; size: -; D: TRBD2; V: TRBV20-1; J: TRBJ2-5
DNA: TGCGCCAGCAGCTCAGCAGGGTTCTCCTACAATGAGCAGTTCTTC; CDR3: CASSSAGFSYNEQFF; size: -; D: -; V: TRBV5-1; J: TRBJ2-1
DNA: TGCGCCAGCAGAGAAAACCCGGGACCGAATCAGCCCCAGCATTTT; CDR3: CASRENPGPNQPQHF; size: -; D: -; V: TRBV5-1; J: TRBJ1-5
DNA: TGTGCCAGCAGCCTAAGCCGGGACACCATCAATGGCTACACCTTC; CDR3: CASSLSRDTINGYTF; size: -; D: -; V: TRBV11-2; J: TRBJ1-2
DNA: TGCGCCAGCAGCCTCCGACTAGCGGGGGATACATTCTCCTACGAGCAGTACTTC; CDR3: CASSLRLAGDTFSYEQYF; size: -; D: TRBD2; V: TRBV4-1; J: TRBJ2-7
DNA: TGTGCCAGCAGCCTACGGAGCTCTGGGGCCAACGTCCTGACTTTC; CDR3: CASSLRSSGANVLTF; size: -; D: -; V: TRBV7-2; J: TRBJ2-6
DNA: TGTGCCAGCAGTTTCGACACTGAAGCTTTCTTT; CDR3: CASSFDTEAFF; size: -; D: -; V: TRBV7-9; J: TRBJ1-1
DNA: TGTGCCAGCAGCCAAATTGGGAGAGAGACCCAGTACTTC; CDR3: CASSQIGRETQYF; size: -; D: -; V: TRBV14; J: TRBJ2-5
DNA: TGTGCCAGCAGTTATGAGGCAGGGCGAGGGGCTGAAGCTTTCTTT; CDR3: CASSYEAGRGAEAFF; size: -; D: -; V: TRBV6-5; J: TRBJ1-1
DNA: TGCGCCAGCAGCGGGGCTTACAATGAGCAGTTCTTC; CDR3: CASSGAYNEQFF; size: -; D: -; V: TRBV5-1; J: TRBJ2-1
DNA: TGTGCCAGCAGCTTACGACAAATACAAGAGACCCAGTACTTC; CDR3: CASSLRQIQETQYF; size: -; D: -; V: TRBV5-4; J: TRBJ2-5
DNA: TGCGCCAGCAGCGGGGCAGGGGGCCCTTACGGCTACACCTTC; CDR3: CASSGAGGPYGYTF; size: few; D: TRBD1; V: TRBV4-1; J: TRBJ1-2
DNA: TGTGCCAGCAGTTTAGGATCCGGAAACACCATATATTTT; CDR3: CASSLGSGNTIYF; size: medium-sized; D: -; V: TRBV27; J: TRBJ1-3
DNA: TGTGCCAGCAGCCATTTTGCGGGGGACAGAAGGGGTGAGCAGTTCTTC; CDR3: CASSHFAGDRRGEQFF; size: few; D: -; V: TRBV13; J: TRBJ2-1
DNA: TGCGCCAGCAGCCCAGGGACAGGGAACACTGAAGCTTTCTTT; CDR3: CASSPGTGNTEAFF; size: many; D: TRBD1; V: TRBV5-1; J: TRBJ1-1
DNA: TGCAGTGCCGGGGGAGCAGGGGGCGCCGACTATGGCTACACCTTC; CDR3: CSAGGAGGADYGYTF; size: -; D: TRBD1; V: TRBV20-1; J: TRBJ1-2
DNA: TGTGCCATCAGTGAGTCTGCTAGCGGGGTTGAAGAGACCCAGTACTTC; CDR3: CAISESASGVEETQYF; size: -; D: TRBD2; V: TRBV10-3; J: TRBJ2-5
DNA: TGTGCCAGCGAGGTGAGCACTGAAGCTTTCTTT; CDR3: CASEVSTEAFF; size: -; D: -; V: TRBV28; J: TRBJ1-1
DNA: TGTGCCAGCAGCGTAGGACTAGCGGGGAGCTCCTACAATGAGCAGTTCTTC; CDR3: CASSVGLAGSSYNEQFF; size: -; D: TRBD2; V: TRBV9; J: TRBJ2-1
DNA: TGCAGTGCTAGCAATCGGGGGGGCTTTCCCTACAATGAGCAGTTCTTC; CDR3: CSASNRGGFPYNEQFF; size: -; D: TRBD2; V: TRBV20-1; J: TRBJ2-1
DNA: TGCAGTGCTCGGGCCACTAGCGGGGGGGCCGTCCAAGAGACCCAGTACTTC; CDR3: CSARATSGGAVQETQYF; size: few; D: TRBD2; V: TRBV20-1; J: TRBJ2-5
DNA: TGTGCCAGCAGTTTGGATACCGCTGATCAGCCCCAGCATTTT; CDR3: CASSLDTADQPQHF; size: -; D: -; V: TRBV28; J: TRBJ1-5
DNA: TGTGCCAGCAGCTTAGCGGGGGGGTTTCAAGAGACCCAGTACTTC; CDR3: CASSLAGGFQETQYF; size: -; D: TRBD2; V: TRBV7-9; J: TRBJ2-5
DNA: TGTGCCAGCAGCTCAACCCCAAAAGAGACCCAGTACTTC; CDR3: CASSSTPKETQYF; size: few; D: -; V: TRBV11-2; J: TRBJ2-5
DNA: TGCGCCAGCAGCTTGAGGGGTGGAACTGAAGCTTTCTTT; CDR3: CASSLRGGTEAFF; size: few; D: -; V: TRBV5-1; J: TRBJ1-1